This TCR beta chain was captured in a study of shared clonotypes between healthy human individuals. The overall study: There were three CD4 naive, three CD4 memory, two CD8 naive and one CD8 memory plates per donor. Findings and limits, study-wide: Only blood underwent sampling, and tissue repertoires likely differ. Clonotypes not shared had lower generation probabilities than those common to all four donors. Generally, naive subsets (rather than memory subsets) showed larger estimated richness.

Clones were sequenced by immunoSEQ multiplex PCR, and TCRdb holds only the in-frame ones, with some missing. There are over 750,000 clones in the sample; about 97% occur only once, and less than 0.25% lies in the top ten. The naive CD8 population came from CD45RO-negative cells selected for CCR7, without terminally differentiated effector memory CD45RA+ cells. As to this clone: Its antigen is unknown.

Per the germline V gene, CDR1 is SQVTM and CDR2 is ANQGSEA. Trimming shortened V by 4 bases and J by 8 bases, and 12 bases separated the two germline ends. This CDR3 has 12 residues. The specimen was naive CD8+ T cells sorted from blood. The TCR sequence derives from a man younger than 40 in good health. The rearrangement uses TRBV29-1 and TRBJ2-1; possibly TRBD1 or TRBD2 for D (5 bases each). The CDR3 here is CSVGIQGDEQFF. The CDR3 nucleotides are TGCAGCGTTGGGATCCAGGGAGATGAGCAGTTCTTC.